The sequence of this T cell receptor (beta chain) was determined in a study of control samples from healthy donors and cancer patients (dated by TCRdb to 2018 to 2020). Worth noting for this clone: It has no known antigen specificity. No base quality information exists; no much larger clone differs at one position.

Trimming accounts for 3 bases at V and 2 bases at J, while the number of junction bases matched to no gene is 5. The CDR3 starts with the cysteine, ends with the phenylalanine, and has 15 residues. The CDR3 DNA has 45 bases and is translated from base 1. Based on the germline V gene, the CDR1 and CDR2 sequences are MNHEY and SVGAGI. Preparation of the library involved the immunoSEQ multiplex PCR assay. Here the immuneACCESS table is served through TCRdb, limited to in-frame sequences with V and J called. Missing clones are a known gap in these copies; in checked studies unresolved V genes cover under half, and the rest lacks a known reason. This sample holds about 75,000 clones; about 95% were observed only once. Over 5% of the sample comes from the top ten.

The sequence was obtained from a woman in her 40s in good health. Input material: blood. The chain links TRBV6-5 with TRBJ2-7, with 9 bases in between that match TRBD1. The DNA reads TGTGCCAGCAGTTATGGGACAGGGTATCCCTACGAGCAGTACTTC. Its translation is CASSYGTGYPYEQYF.